This T cell receptor beta chain was sequenced during a study of shared clonotypes between healthy human individuals. In the study overall: Sampling drew on donors who were a couple of women and a few men aged 18 to 49. Study results and limitations: Between a handful of donors, naive CD4 clonotypes were shared at a level of about 5.3%. All-four-donor shared clonotypes had higher generation probabilities than non-shared clonotypes did. Sampling used blood alone; tissue repertoires probably differ.

On this clone: The antigen is unknown.

Assay: immunoSEQ multiplex PCR; the TCRdb copy retains only in-frame clones and omits some. The sample carries around 2.1 million clones, roughly 91% recorded once. Naive CD8 isolation took CD45RO-negative cells positively selected for CCR7 and excluded terminally differentiated effector memory CD45RA+ cells. Germline V CDR1 and CDR2: WNHNN, SYGVQD (reference sequence). V dropped 4 bases and J dropped 0 bases, with 9 bases sitting between them. This CDR3 is built from 14 residues. The sequence was collected from a man aged 18 to 30 in good health. Some clones in this sample may be carry-over from other donors' samples. J is TRBJ1-1 and V is TRBV10-1; no definite D call. Material: naive CD8+ T cells from PBMCs. The CDR3 here is CASSAGKMNTEAFF. Here the CDR3 DNA reads TGCGCCAGCAGTGCGGGCAAAATGAACACTGAAGCTTTCTTT.